This T cell receptor beta chain stems from a study of cytotoxic CD8 clonotypes in ibrutinib-treated CLL. Study-level background: Response samples were taken after a median of roughly 11 months on treatment, range 6 to 36. General study results and limits: Measured clonality at baseline was greater than in age-matched healthy donors and tracked with circulating CD8+ T-cell counts. Clonality increased at ibrutinib response and stayed stable in sustained remission. At progression, however, it fell back toward baseline.

V gave up 3 bases and J gave up 0 bases, with 10 bases separating them. CDR3 length: 16 residues. Germline V CDR1 and CDR2: SGDLS, YYNGEE. A word on this clone: Antigen: not known.

Clones were read by immunoSEQ multiplex PCR, and TCRdb kept only the in-frame ones, dropping some. Of approximately 100,000 clones listed, roughly 57% are singletons. The rearrangement joins TRBV9 to TRBJ1-6; D uncertain. Here the sequenced sample was PBMCs, taken after 24 months of ibrutinib treatment. The sequence came from a human donor with chronic lymphocytic leukemia. The CDR3 sequence: CASSGPPSSYNSPLHF. DNA for the CDR3: TGTGCCAGCAGCGGCCCCCCGAGCTCCTATAATTCACCCCTCCACTTT.